These 9 T cell receptor beta chains originate from one sample sequenced in a study of post-analysis software for immune sequencing data. Findings and limits, study-wide: Controls showed lower frequencies than patients for five TRBV segments, and TRBV5-6, TRBV5-1 and TRBV20-1 were among these.

TCR beta cDNA libraries had unique molecular identifiers. MiXCR, applied by TCRdb to the PCR reads, yields one record per CDR3 protein. The sample consists of about half a million distinct CDR3 sequences, 45% of them appearing once. Antigens for these TCRs are unknown. Sequenced sample: blood. These receptors were collected from a girl aged 5-17 years with multiple sclerosis.

This chain connects TRBV20-1 to TRBJ2-4, with 7 bases identical to TRBD2. Trimming at V came to 0 bases and at J to 8 bases, leaving 10 bases not matched to a gene. The CDR3 length is 15 residues. The germline gives CDR1 DFQATT, CDR2 SNEGSKA (reference sequence). The CDR3 is CSARDTWTSGYIQYF. In DNA form, the CDR3 reads TGCAGTGCTAGAGATACCTGGACTAGTGGGTACATTCAGTACTTC.

V and J are TRBV6-6 and TRBJ2-1, with 10 nucleotides matching TRBD1. With V trimmed by 11 bases and J by 4 bases, 8 bases remained unmatched. Germline V gene sequence: CDR1 MNHNY, CDR2 SVGAGI (reference sequence). CDR3 length equals 14 residues. The chain's CDR3 is CASIRGQGYNEQFF. CDR3 sequence (DNA): TGTGCCTCTATCCGGGGACAGGGGTACAATGAGCAGTTCTTC.

The chain carries TRBV6-8 and TRBJ1-2; D ambiguous. The germline V and J ends were trimmed by 7 bases and 0 bases, with 18 bases remaining between them. This CDR3 has 16 amino acids. From germline, CDR1 is MNHGY and CDR2 SAAAGT. The CDR3 DNA reads as TGTGCCAGCATCCTCAACAAGCAACCTACTAACTATGGCTACACCTTC. It specifies CASILNKQPTNYGYTF.

Comment on this clonotype: A read error may account for a junction end that differs from germline. V and J are TRBV29-1 and TRBJ2-7, with unresolved D. This CDR3 contains 13 residues. CDR1 is SQVTM, CDR2 ANQGSEA, per germline. The CDR3 DNA reads as TGCAGCGTTGATTACGGCAGCTCCTACGAGCGGTACTTC. Translating it yields CSVDYGSSYERYF.

This rearrangement joins TRBV7-8 to TRBJ2-5, with TRBD2 matching 10 bases. CDR3 length equals 16 residues. With V trimmed by 5 bases and J by 5 bases, 11 bases remained unmatched. The germline gives CDR1 SGHVS, CDR2 FQNEAQ. CDR3 DNA sequence: TGTGCCAGCAGCCCAGGGGCTAGCGGGAGTGGTGAGACCCAGTACTTC. Translating it yields CASSPGASGSGETQYF. Full variable domain (remainder filled in from reference TRBV7-8 and TRBJ2-5): GAGVSQSPRYKVAKRGQDVALRCDPISGHVSLFWYQQALGQGPEFLTYFQNEAQLDKSGLPSDRFFAERPEGSVSTLKIQRTQQEDSAVYLCASSPGASGSGETQYFGPGTRLLVL.

V is TRBV5-1 and J is TRBJ1-1, with 7 bases matching TRBD1. This CDR3 is built from 15 residues. The V and J ends lost 3 bases and 0 bases, in that order; junction bases with no gene match: 5. CDR1 is SGHRS, CDR2 YFSETQ, per germline. The CDR3 here is CASSSRTGMNTEAFF. The DNA of the CDR3 is TGCGCCAGCAGCTCCCGGACAGGAATGAACACTGAAGCTTTCTTT.

This clonotype appeared a few times. The gene calls are TRBV7-2 and TRBJ2-1; TRBD2 is a possible D gene (5 bases). The V gene's germline CDR1 is SGHTA and CDR2 FQGNSA. CDR3 length equals 15 residues. The V gene lost 7 bases and the J gene lost 3 bases, with 16 bases spanning the gap. The CDR3, as DNA: TGTGCCAGCAACACGGATAGCCGGGGCTACAATGAGCAGTTCTTC. Its protein is CASNTDSRGYNEQFF.

The J gene is TRBJ2-1, the V gene TRBV9; 8 nucleotides agree with TRBD1. Germline values: CDR1 SGDLS, CDR2 YYNGEE. The CDR3 is made up of 14 amino acids. J was trimmed by 15 bases and V by 4 bases; bases with no gene match: 15. Here the CDR3 DNA reads TGTGCCAGCAGCCTGACCATAGGACAGGGTGATGCGTTCTTC. As protein: CASSLTIGQGDAFF.

The J gene is TRBJ2-3, the V gene TRBV20-1; D remains ambiguous. Germline V gene data show CDR1 as DFQATT and CDR2 as SNEGSKA (reference sequence). The CDR3 runs to 13 residues. V gave up 4 bases and J gave up 5 bases, with 13 bases separating them. CDR3 sequence: CSATGLGVDTQYF. CDR3 nucleotide sequence: TGCAGTGCTACGGGCTTGGGCGTAGATACGCAGTATTTT.